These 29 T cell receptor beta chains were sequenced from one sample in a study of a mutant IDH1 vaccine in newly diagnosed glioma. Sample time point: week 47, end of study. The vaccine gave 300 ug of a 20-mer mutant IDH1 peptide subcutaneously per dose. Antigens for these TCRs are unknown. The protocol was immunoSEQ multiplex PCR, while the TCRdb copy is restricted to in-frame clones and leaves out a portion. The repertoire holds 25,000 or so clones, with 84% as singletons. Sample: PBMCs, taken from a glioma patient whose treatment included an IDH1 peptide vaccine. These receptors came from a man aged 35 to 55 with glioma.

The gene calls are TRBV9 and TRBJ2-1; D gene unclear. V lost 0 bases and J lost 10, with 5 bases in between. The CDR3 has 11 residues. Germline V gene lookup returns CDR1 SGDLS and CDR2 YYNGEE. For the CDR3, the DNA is TGTGCCAGCAGCGTAGCTGACGAGCAGTTCTTC. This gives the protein CASSVADEQFF.

The CDR3, as DNA: TGCGCCAGCAGCCAGATCCGGGGAAAACTGTTTTTT. It yields the protein CASSQIRGKLFF. V gene TRBV4-3 combines with J gene TRBJ1-4; D gene uncertain. The CDR3 consists of 12 residues. CDR1 LGHNA and CDR2 YSLEER come from the germline V gene. Trimming cost V 3 bases and J 10 bases, with 9 bases left between them.

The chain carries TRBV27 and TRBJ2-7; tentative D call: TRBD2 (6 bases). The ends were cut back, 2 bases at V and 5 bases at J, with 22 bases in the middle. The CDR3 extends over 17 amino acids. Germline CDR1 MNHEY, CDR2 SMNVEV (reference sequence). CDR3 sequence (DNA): TGTGCCAGCAGTTTAAGCCCCCCGGGACTTACAGGTGACGAGCAGTACTTC. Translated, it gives CASSLSPPGLTGDEQYF.

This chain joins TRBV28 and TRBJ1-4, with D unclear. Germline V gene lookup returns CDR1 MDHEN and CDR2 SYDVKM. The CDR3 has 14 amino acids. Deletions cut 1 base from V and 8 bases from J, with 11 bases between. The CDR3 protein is CASSLSWAGEKLFF. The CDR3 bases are TGTGCCAGCAGTTTATCATGGGCCGGAGAAAAACTGTTTTTT. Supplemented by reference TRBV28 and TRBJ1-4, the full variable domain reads DVKVTQSSRYLVKRTGEKVFLECVQDMDHENMFWYRQDPGLGLRLIYFSYDVKMKEKGDIPEGYSVSREKKERFSLILESASTNQTSMYLCASSLSWAGEKLFFGSGTQLSVL.

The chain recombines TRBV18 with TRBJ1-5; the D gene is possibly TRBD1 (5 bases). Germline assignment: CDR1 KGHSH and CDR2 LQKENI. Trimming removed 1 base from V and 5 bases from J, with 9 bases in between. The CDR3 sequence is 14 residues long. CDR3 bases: TGTGCCAGCTCACCACGAATGGGGGATCAGCCCCAGCATTTT. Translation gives CASSPRMGDQPQHF.

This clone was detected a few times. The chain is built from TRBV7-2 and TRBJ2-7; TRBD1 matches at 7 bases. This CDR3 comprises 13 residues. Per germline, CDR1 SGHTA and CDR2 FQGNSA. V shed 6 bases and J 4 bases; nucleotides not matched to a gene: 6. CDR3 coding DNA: TGTGCCAGCAGATGGACAGGAGCGTACGAGCAGTACTTC. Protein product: CASRWTGAYEQYF.

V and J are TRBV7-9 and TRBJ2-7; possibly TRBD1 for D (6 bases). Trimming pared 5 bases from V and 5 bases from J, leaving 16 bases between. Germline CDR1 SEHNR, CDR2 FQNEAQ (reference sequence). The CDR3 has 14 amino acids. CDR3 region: CASSPRTAQNEQYF. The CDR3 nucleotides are TGTGCCAGCAGCCCCCGGACAGCGCAGAACGAGCAGTACTTC.

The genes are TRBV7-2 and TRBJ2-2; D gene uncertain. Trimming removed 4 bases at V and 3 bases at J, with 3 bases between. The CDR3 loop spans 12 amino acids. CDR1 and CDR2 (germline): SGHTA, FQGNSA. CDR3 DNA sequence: TGTGCCAGCAGCTCCGACACCGGGGAGCTGTTTTTT. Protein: CASSSDTGELFF.

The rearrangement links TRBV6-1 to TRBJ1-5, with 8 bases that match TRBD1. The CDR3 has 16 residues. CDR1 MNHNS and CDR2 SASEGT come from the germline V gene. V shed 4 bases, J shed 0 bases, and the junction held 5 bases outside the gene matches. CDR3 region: CASSGWDRLSNQPQHF. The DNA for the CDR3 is TGTGCCAGCAGTGGATGGGACAGGCTTAGCAATCAGCCCCAGCATTTT.

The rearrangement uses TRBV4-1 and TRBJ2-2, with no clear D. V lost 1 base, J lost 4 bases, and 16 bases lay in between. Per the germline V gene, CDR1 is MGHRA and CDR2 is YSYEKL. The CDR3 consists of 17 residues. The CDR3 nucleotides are TGCGCCAGCAGCCAAGGTCCCCTCCCCTCGATCACCGGGGAGCTGTTTTTT. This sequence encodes CASSQGPLPSITGELFF.

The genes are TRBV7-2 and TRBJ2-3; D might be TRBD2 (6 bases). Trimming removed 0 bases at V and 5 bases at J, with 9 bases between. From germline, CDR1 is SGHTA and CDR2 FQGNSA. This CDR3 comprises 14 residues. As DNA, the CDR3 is TGTGCCAGCAGCTTAGCTAGCGGAAGAGATACGCAGTATTTT. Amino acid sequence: CASSLASGRDTQYF.

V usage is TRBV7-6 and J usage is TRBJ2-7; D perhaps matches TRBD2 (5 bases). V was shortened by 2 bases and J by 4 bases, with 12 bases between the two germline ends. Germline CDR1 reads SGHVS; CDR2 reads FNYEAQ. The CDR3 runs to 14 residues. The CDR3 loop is CASSLRTLGYEQYF. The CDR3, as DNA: TGTGCCAGCAGCTTAAGGACTCTCGGGTACGAGCAGTACTTC.

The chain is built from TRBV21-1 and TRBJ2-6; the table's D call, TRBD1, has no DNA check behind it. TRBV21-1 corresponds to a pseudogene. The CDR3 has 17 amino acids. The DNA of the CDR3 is TGTGCCAGCAGCCCGCCGGACAGATACTCTGGGGCCAACGTCCTGACTTTC. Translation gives CASSPPDRYSGANVLTF.

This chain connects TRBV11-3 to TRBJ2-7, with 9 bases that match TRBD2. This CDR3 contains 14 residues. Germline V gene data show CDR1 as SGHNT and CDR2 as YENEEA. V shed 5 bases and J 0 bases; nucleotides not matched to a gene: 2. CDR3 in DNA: TGTGCCAGCAGCCTAGCGGGAAGCTCCTACGAGCAGTACTTC. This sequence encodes CASSLAGSSYEQYF.

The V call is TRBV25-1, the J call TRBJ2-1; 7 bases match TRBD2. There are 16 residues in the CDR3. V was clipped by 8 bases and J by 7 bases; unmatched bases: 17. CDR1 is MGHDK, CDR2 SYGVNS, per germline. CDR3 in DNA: TGTGCCAGCTCCCGCCTAGGGCGGGAGAATATGAATGAGCAGTTCTTC. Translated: CASSRLGRENMNEQFF.

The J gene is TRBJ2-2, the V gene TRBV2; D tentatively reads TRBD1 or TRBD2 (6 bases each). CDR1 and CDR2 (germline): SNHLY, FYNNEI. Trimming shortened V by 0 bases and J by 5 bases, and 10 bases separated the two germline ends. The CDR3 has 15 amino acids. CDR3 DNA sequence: TGTGCCAGCAGTGAAGCGACAGGAGGGACCGGGGAGCTGTTTTTT. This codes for CASSEATGGTGELFF. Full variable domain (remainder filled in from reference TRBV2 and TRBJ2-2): EPEVTQTPSHQVTQMGQEVILRCVPISNHLYFYWYRQILGQKVEFLVSFYNNEISEKSEIFDDQFSVERPDGSNFTLKIRSTKLEDSAMYFCASSEATGGTGELFFGEGSRLTVL.

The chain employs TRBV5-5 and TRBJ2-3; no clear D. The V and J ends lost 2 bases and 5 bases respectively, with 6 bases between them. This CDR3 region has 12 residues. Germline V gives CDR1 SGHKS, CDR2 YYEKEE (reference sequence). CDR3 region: CASSFYVDTQYF. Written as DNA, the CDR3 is TGTGCCAGCAGCTTTTATGTAGATACGCAGTATTTT. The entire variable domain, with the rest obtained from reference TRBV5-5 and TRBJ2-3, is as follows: DAGVTQSPTHLIKTRGQQVTLRCSPISGHKSVSWYQQVLGQGPQFIFQYYEKEERGRGNFPDRFSARQFPNYSSELNVNALLLGDSALYLCASSFYVDTQYFGPGTRLTVL.

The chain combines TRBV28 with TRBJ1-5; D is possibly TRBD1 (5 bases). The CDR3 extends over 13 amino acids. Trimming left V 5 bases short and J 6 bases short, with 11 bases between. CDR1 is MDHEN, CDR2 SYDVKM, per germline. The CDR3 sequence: CASSGRGGQPQHF. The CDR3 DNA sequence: TGTGCCAGCAGTGGAAGGGGCGGTCAGCCCCAGCATTTT.

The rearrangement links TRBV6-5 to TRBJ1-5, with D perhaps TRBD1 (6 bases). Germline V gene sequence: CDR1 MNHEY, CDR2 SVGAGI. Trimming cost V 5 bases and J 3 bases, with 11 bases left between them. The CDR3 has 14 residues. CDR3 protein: CASSPRTANQPQHF. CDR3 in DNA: TGTGCCAGCAGTCCCCGGACAGCCAATCAGCCCCAGCATTTT.

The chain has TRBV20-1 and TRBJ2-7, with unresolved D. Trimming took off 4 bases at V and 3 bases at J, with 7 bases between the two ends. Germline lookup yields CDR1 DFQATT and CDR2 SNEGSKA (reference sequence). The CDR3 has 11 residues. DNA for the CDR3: TGCAGTGCTATTAACAGCTACGAGCAGTACTTC. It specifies CSAINSYEQYF.

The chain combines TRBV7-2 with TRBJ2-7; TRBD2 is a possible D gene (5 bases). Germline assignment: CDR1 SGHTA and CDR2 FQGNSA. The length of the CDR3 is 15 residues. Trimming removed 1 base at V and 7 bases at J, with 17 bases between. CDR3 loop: CASSLDRAASGEQYF. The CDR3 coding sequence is TGTGCCAGCAGCTTAGACCGAGCCGCCTCGGGGGAGCAGTACTTC.

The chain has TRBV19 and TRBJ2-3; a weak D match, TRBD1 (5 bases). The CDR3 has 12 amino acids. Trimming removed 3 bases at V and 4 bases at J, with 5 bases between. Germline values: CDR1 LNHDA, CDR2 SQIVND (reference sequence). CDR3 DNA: TGTGCCAGTAGTATCAGGGCAGATACGCAGTATTTT. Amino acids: CASSIRADTQYF.

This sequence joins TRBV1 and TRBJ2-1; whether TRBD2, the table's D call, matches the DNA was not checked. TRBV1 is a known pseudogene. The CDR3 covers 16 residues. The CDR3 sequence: CTSSQDPSGRSNEQFF. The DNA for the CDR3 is TGCACCAGCAGCCAAGACCCTAGCGGGAGGAGTAATGAGCAGTTCTTC.

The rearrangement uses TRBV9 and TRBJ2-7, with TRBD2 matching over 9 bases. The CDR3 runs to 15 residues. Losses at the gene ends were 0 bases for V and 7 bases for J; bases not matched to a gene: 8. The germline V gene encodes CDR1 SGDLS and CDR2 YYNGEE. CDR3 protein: CASSVAAGGHREQYF. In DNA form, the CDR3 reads TGTGCCAGCAGCGTAGCGGCGGGAGGGCACCGGGAGCAGTACTTC.

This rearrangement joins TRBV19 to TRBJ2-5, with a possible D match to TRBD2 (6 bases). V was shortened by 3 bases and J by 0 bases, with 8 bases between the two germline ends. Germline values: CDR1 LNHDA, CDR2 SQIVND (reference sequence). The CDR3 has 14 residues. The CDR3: CASSIGGNQETQYF. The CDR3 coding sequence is TGTGCCAGTAGTATTGGGGGGAACCAAGAGACCCAGTACTTC.

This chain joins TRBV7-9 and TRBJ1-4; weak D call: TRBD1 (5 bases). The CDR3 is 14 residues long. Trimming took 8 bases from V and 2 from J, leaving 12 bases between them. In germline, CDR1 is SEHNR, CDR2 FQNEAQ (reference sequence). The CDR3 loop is CASSLRDTNEKLFF. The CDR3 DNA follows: TGTGCCAGCTCACTCCGGGACACTAATGAAAAACTGTTTTTT.

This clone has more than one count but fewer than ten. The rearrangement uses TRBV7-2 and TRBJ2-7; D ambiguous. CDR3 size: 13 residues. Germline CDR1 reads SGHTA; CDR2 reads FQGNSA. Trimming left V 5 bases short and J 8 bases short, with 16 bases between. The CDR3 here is CASSQINHVQQYF. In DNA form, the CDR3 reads TGTGCCAGCAGCCAAATCAATCACGTCCAGCAGTACTTC.

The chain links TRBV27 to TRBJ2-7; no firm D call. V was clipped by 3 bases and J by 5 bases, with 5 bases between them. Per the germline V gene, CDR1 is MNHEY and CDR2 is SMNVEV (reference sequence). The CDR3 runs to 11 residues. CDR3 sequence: CASSFGHEQYF. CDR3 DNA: TGTGCCAGCAGTTTCGGGCACGAGCAGTACTTC.

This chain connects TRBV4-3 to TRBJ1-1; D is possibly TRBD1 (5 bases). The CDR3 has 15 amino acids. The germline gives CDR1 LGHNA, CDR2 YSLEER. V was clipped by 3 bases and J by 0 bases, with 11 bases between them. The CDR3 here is CASSHLGVMNTEAFF. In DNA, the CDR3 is TGCGCCAGCAGCCACCTAGGGGTGATGAACACTGAAGCTTTCTTT.